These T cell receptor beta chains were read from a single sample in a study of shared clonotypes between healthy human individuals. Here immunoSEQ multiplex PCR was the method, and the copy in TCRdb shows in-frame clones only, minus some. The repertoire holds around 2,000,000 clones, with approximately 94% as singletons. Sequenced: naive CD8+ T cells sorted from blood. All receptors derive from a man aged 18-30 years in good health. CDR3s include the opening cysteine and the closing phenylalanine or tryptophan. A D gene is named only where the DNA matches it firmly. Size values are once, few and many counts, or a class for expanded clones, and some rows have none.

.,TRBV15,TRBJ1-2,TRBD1,CATSRGAGGTGYTF,TGTGCCACCAGCAGAGGGGCAGGGGGGACTGGCTACACCTTC
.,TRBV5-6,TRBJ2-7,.,CASSWEGAQSHHEQYF,TGTGCCAGCAGCTGGGAGGGGGCGCAGTCCCACCACGAGCAGTACTTC
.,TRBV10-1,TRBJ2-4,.,CASSEDPAKNIQYF,TGCGCCAGCAGTGAGGATCCGGCCAAAAACATTCAGTACTTC
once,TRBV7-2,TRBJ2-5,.,CASSSSIETQYF,TGTGCCAGCAGCTCTTCTATAGAGACCCAGTACTTC
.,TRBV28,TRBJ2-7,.,CASSLVGGYSYEQYF,TGTGCCAGCAGTTTGGTCGGCGGGTACTCCTACGAGCAGTACTTC
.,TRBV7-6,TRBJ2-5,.,CASSGWGQQETQYF,TGTGCCAGCAGTGGGTGGGGACAACAAGAGACCCAGTACTTC
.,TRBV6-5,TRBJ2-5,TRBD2,CASSYSWEGETQYF,TGTGCCAGCAGTTACTCCTGGGAGGGGGAGACCCAGTACTTC
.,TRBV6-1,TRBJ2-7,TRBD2,CASSERGLAEYEQYF,TGTGCCAGCAGTGAACGAGGGCTAGCGGAGTACGAGCAGTACTTC
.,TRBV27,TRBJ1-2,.,CASSPVDSSTFYGYTF,TGTGCCAGCAGCCCCGTAGACAGCAGCACATTCTATGGCTACACCTTC
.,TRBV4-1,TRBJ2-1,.,CASSHELRLSNEQFF,TGCGCCAGCAGCCACGAACTAAGGCTTAGTAATGAGCAGTTCTTC
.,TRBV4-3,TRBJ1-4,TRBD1,CASSQDRQGGNEKLFF,TGCGCCAGCAGCCAAGATAGACAGGGGGGGAATGAAAAACTGTTTTTT
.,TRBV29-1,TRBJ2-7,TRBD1,CSVVGGTGGLEQYF,TGCAGCGTTGTGGGTGGGACAGGGGGCCTGGAGCAGTACTTC
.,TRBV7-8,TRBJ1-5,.,CASSPSTSNQPQHF,TGTGCCAGCAGCCCCTCGACCAGCAATCAGCCCCAGCATTTT
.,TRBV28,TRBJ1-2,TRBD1,CAHRGVHGYTF,TGTGCCCACAGGGGGGTTCATGGCTACACCTTC
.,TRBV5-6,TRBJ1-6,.,CASTTAYNSPLHF,TGTGCCAGCACCACAGCGTATAATTCACCCCTCCACTTT
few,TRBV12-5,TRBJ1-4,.,CASGLPPYNEKLFF,TGTGCTAGTGGTTTGCCACCGTATAATGAAAAACTGTTTTTT
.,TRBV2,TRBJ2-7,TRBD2,CASSDGLADPYEQYF,TGTGCCAGCAGTGATGGACTAGCGGATCCCTACGAGCAGTACTTC
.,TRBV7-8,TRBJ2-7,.,CASSLRGIYEQYF,TGTGCCAGCAGCTTAAGGGGTATCTACGAGCAGTACTTC
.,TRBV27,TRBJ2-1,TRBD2,CASSLSSGSNEQFF,TGTGCCAGCAGTTTATCTAGCGGGAGCAATGAGCAGTTCTTC
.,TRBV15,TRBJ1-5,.,CATRDGINSNQPQHF,TGTGCCACTAGGGACGGAATTAATAGCAATCAGCCCCAGCATTTT
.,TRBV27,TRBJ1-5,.,CASSLGGSNQPQHF,TGTGCCAGCAGTTTGGGCGGGAGCAATCAGCCCCAGCATTTT
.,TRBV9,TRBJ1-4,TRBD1,CASSVGGTGNEKLFF,TGTGCCAGCAGCGTAGGTGGGACAGGGAATGAAAAACTGTTTTTT
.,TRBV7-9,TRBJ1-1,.,CASSLPLTEAFF,TGTGCCAGCAGCTTACCTTTAACTGAAGCTTTCTTT
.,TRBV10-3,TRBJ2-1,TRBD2,CAITEERGLYNEQFF,TGTGCCATCACGGAAGAGCGGGGGCTATACAATGAGCAGTTCTTC
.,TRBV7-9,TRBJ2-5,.,CASSPETGLETQYF,TGTGCCAGCAGCCCTGAAACAGGGTTAGAGACCCAGTACTTC
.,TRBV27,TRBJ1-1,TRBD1,CASSLGPTGATEAFF,TGTGCCAGCAGTCTAGGGCCGACAGGGGCGACTGAAGCTTTCTTT
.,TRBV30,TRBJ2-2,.,CAWSERGWTGELFF,TGTGCCTGGAGTGAAAGGGGTTGGACCGGGGAGCTGTTTTTT
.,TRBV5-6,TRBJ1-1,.,CASSLGRRNTEAFF,TGTGCCAGCAGCTTGGGCAGACGGAACACTGAAGCTTTCTTT
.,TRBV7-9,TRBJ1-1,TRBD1,CASRLGQGWTEAFF,TGTGCCAGCAGACTTGGACAGGGATGGACTGAAGCTTTCTTT
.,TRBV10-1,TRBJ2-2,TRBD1,CASSGTKTGGTPNTGELFF,TGCGCCAGCAGCGGGACAAAGACAGGGGGAACCCCGAACACCGGGGAGCTGTTTTTT
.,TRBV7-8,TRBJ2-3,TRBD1,CASSQGQGSTDTQYF,TGTGCCAGCAGCCAAGGACAGGGGAGCACAGATACGCAGTATTTT
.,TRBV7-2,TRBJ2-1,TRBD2,CASNKGLAGKNEQFF,TGTGCCAGCAACAAGGGACTAGCGGGAAAGAATGAGCAGTTCTTC
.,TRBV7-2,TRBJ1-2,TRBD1,CANPDRVGYGYTF,TGTGCCAACCCTGACAGGGTAGGCTATGGCTACACCTTC
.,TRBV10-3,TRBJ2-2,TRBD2,CAISETPTSATGELFF,TGTGCCATCAGTGAGACGCCAACTAGCGCCACCGGGGAGCTGTTTTTT
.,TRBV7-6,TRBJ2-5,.,CASSLDGQEETQYF,TGTGCCAGCAGCTTAGATGGTCAAGAAGAGACCCAGTACTTC
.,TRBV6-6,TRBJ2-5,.,CASSYSTSVGETQYF,TGTGCCAGCAGTTACTCGACCTCAGTGGGAGAGACCCAGTACTTC
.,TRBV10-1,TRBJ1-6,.,CASSDGGLWNSPLHF,TGCGCCAGCAGTGATGGGGGGCTGTGGAATTCACCCCTCCACTTT
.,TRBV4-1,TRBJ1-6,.,CASSQDGGSYNSPLHF,TGCGCCAGCAGCCAAGATGGGGGCTCCTATAATTCACCCCTCCACTTT
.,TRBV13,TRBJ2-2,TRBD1,CASSSGQTWNTGELFF,TGTGCCAGCAGCTCGGGACAGACCTGGAACACCGGGGAGCTGTTTTTT
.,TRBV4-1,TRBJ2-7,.,CASSQVAGTSSYEQYF,TGCGCCAGCAGCCAAGTTGCAGGGACCAGCTCCTACGAGCAGTACTTC
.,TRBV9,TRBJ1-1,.,CASSLNRGSTEAFF,TGTGCCAGCAGCCTCAATAGAGGGAGCACTGAAGCTTTCTTT
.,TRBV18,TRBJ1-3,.,CASSPPSTVNTIYF,TGTGCCAGCTCACCACCATCGACAGTCAACACCATATATTTT
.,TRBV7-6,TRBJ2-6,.,CASSLASGTYASGANVLTF,TGTGCCAGCAGCTTAGCTTCCGGGACCTACGCCTCTGGGGCCAACGTCCTGACTTTC
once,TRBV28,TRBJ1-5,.,CASSFLRDEGNQPQHF,TGTGCCAGCAGTTTCCTGAGGGATGAGGGCAATCAGCCCCAGCATTTT
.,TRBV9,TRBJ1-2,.,CASSVVRTQIDYGYTF,TGTGCCAGCAGCGTAGTCAGGACGCAGATAGACTATGGCTACACCTTC
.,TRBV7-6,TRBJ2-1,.,CASSLMPADEQFF,TGTGCCAGCAGCTTAATGCCCGCGGATGAGCAGTTCTTC
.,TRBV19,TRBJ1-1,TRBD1,CASVADRERNTEAFF,TGTGCCAGTGTCGCGGACAGGGAAAGGAACACTGAAGCTTTCTTT
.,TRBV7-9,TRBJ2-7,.,CASSFYGASYEQYF,TGTGCCAGCAGCTTCTATGGCGCCTCCTACGAGCAGTACTTC
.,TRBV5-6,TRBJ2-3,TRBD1,CASSPYIGGPDTQYF,TGTGCCAGCTCGCCCTACATAGGGGGCCCAGATACGCAGTATTTT
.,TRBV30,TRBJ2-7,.,CAWNGGPYEQYF,TGTGCCTGGAACGGCGGTCCCTACGAGCAGTACTTC
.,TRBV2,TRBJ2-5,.,CASSDPRGEETQYF,TGTGCCAGCAGTGACCCGCGTGGTGAAGAGACCCAGTACTTC
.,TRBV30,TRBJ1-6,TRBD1,CAWSVQGHSPLHF,TGTGCCTGGAGTGTACAGGGGCATTCACCCCTCCACTTT
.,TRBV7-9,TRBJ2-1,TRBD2,CASSPLKGLAGPVEQFF,TGTGCCAGCAGCCCCCTCAAGGGACTAGCGGGGCCGGTTGAGCAGTTCTTC
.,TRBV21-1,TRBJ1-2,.,CARASSYGYTF,TGTGCCCGGGCCTCTTCGTATGGCTACACCTTC
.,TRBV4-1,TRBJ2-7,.,CASSQRNPTHEQYF,TGCGCCAGCAGCCAAAGGAATCCCACCCACGAGCAGTACTTC
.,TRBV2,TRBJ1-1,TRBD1,CASTGQGRPEAFF,TGTGCCAGCACCGGACAGGGTAGACCTGAAGCTTTCTTT
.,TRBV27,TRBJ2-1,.,CASRTEGNEQFF,TGTGCCAGCAGGACAGAAGGAAATGAGCAGTTCTTC
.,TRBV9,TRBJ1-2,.,CARPLVKKRKYGYTF,TGTGCTAGGCCTTTGGTAAAGAAAAGGAAGTATGGCTACACCTTC
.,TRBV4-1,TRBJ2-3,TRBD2,CASSLRETSGLTDTQYF,TGCGCCAGCAGCCTAAGGGAGACTAGCGGCCTCACAGATACGCAGTATTTT